The text below deals with one T cell receptor beta chain. This sample was included in a study of blood T cell repertoires in COVID-19. Across the study: Spain, Italy and the United States supplied samples that represented acute and convalescent COVID-19.

In the original processing: Cell counts per sample came from amplifying reference gene primers. TCRdb's copy holds only in-frame clones and misses some; the assay was immunoSEQ multiplex PCR. The DNA was the basis for D and trimming; V, J and clone size are from that table. Of fewer than 250,000 clones in the sample, 84% are singletons; the top ten hold around 3.1%. The study recruited exposed participants who had met a COVID-19 case within 2 weeks before entry. V dropped 4 bases and J dropped 5 bases, with 7 bases sitting between them. The CDR3 is 13 residues long. The germline CDR1 and CDR2 sequences are SGDLS and YYNGEE.

The TCR sequence derives from a woman in her 30s who had been exposed to COVID-19. The sample consisted of PBMCs or T cells enriched from blood (not recorded which). The V and J genes are TRBV9 and TRBJ1-6; D is unresolved. The CDR3 is CASSPIHNSPLHF. The CDR3 bases are TGTGCCAGCAGCCCCATCCATAATTCACCCCTCCACTTT.